This T cell receptor beta chain was obtained from a study of cytomegalovirus exposure and HLA in healthy donors. The PCR ran on 60 Vbeta and 13 Jbeta primers. Profiling relied on immunoSEQ multiplex PCR, and the TCRdb table lists in-frame clones only, not all of them. The top ten hold approximately 0.86% of the sample, which has 100,000 to 150,000 clones, approximately 71% seen once. Germline V gene data show CDR1 as LNHDA and CDR2 as SQIVND (reference sequence). The germline V and J ends were trimmed by 6 bases and 0 bases, with 14 bases remaining between them. The CDR3 runs to 15 residues. Study-level results: A few V segments could not be told apart, such as TRBV6-2 and TRBV6-3, and were left out. TCR beta chain V- and J-gene trimming was linked, in a later analysis, to a missense variant in DCLRE1C.

Comment on this clone: The antigen is not known.

The chain recombines TRBV19 with TRBJ1-2; TRBD1 might be the D (5 bases). Material for sequencing was PBMCs. The receptor was derived from a woman in her fifties or sixties in good health and CMV-seronegative. The CDR3 DNA is TGTGCCAGTAGGGCCAGGGCGAGGTCTAACTATGGCTACACCTTC. This translates into CASRARARSNYGYTF.